The 4 T cell receptor beta chains presented below share a single source sample, sequenced in a study of OX40 agonist ivuxolimab in advanced cancers. Produced via immunoSEQ multiplex PCR; TCRdb's table is partial and in-frame only. The table records 60,000 or so clones, around 87% of them present only once. Sequences were derived from CD4+ or CD8+ T cells sorted from blood, sampled in a trial of the OX40 agonist ivuxolimab. Receptors originate from an adult with an advanced solid tumor such as melanoma, head and neck, liver or kidney cancer.

The V gene is TRBV7-8, the J gene TRBJ2-5; D is unclear. Judging by the DNA end, TRBJ2-7 fits better; the J call may be wrong. The CDR3 runs 12 residues. CDR1 SGHVS and CDR2 FQNEAQ come from the germline V gene. CDR3 amino acids: CASSRLTYEQYF. DNA of the CDR3: TGTGCCAGCAGCCGCTTAACCTACGAGCAGTACTTC.

V gene TRBV28 combines with J gene TRBJ2-2; D uncertain. The CDR3 is 17 residues long. Trimming stripped 5 bases from V and 0 bases from J, with 16 bases between. Germline V gives CDR1 MDHEN, CDR2 SYDVKM. CDR3 region: CASSPTYGLTNTGELFF. The CDR3 bases are TGTGCCAGCAGTCCTACCTACGGCCTGACGAACACCGGGGAGCTGTTTTTT.

The chain links TRBV13 to TRBJ1-3, with TRBD1 as a possible D gene (5 bases). The germline gives CDR1 PRHDT, CDR2 FYEKMQ (reference sequence). CDR3 size: 14 residues. Trimming removed 0 bases from V and 4 bases from J, with 7 bases in between. In DNA, the CDR3 is TGTGCCAGCAGCTTAGGCCCAGGGGGAAACACCATATATTTT. Amino acids: CASSLGPGGNTIYF.

This rearrangement joins TRBV27 to TRBJ2-5; 7 nucleotides agree with TRBD2. V was pared by 5 bases and J by 7 bases, with 19 bases of the junction left unmatched. The CDR3 consists of 17 residues. The germline CDR1 and CDR2 sequences are MNHEY and SMNVEV (reference sequence). The CDR3 sequence: CASSPHAETSLLRTQYF. CDR3 coding DNA: TGTGCCAGCAGTCCCCACGCGGAGACTAGCCTTTTAAGGACCCAGTACTTC.